This TCR beta chain appears in the sequencing data of a study of T cell repertoires in cytomegalovirus infection (dated by TCRdb to between 2018 and 2021). Background on the whole study: Recently identified HLA-C-restricted CMV epitopes, whose presentation resists viral immunomodulation, were targeted by peptide stimulations together with well-studied HLA-B-restricted epitopes. Donor HLA type was relevant to the analysis, as public TCR beta signatures indicated carriage of CMV infection together with the matching HLA type.

The listed sequencing device is Illumina HiSeq 1500. TCRdb reworked the public reads: Q25 trimming with fastp, MiXCR clone assembly, productive beta chains retained. Every entry covers one CDR3 protein and lists the most common genes and DNA from its rows. Across this sample there are tens of thousands of distinct CDR3 sequences, with about 24% seen only once. Approximately 48% of the sample rests with the top ten. As for this clonotype: No cognate antigen has been identified for it. No per-base quality is available; no much larger clone lies one base away.

General conclusions and limits of the study: The ex vivo response was dominated by HLA-C-restricted CMV-specific TCR beta clonotypes, which also provided the single most frequent clonotype in two of eight donors. In both this cohort and an independent roughly 400-donor cohort, the cumulative frequency of public TCR beta family members distinguished carriers of CMV infection plus the relevant HLA type.

Interpreted using the paper, the treatment or condition label stands for: in vitro stimulation with specific CMV peptide epitopes to enrich CMV-specific T cells. Trimming removed 3 bases from V and 7 bases from J, leaving 15 bases between the germline ends. The CDR3, cysteine through phenylalanine, is 14 amino acids long. Only CDR3 DNA is held: 42 bases, read in frame from base 1. CDR1 and CDR2 were assigned from the germline V gene as SGHVS and FNYEAQ. The chain was built from TRBV7-6 and TRBJ1-1, with the D segment identity uncertain. The source of this sequence is a human donor in good health (CMV status not recorded). Some clones in this sample may be carry-over from other donors' samples. The material sequenced was CD8+ T cells from cultured PBMCs, taken from culture after CMV antigen stimulation. CDR3 sequence: CASSFGPEGGEAFF. The nucleotides read TGTGCCAGCAGCTTCGGACCAGAGGGAGGTGAAGCTTTCTTT.